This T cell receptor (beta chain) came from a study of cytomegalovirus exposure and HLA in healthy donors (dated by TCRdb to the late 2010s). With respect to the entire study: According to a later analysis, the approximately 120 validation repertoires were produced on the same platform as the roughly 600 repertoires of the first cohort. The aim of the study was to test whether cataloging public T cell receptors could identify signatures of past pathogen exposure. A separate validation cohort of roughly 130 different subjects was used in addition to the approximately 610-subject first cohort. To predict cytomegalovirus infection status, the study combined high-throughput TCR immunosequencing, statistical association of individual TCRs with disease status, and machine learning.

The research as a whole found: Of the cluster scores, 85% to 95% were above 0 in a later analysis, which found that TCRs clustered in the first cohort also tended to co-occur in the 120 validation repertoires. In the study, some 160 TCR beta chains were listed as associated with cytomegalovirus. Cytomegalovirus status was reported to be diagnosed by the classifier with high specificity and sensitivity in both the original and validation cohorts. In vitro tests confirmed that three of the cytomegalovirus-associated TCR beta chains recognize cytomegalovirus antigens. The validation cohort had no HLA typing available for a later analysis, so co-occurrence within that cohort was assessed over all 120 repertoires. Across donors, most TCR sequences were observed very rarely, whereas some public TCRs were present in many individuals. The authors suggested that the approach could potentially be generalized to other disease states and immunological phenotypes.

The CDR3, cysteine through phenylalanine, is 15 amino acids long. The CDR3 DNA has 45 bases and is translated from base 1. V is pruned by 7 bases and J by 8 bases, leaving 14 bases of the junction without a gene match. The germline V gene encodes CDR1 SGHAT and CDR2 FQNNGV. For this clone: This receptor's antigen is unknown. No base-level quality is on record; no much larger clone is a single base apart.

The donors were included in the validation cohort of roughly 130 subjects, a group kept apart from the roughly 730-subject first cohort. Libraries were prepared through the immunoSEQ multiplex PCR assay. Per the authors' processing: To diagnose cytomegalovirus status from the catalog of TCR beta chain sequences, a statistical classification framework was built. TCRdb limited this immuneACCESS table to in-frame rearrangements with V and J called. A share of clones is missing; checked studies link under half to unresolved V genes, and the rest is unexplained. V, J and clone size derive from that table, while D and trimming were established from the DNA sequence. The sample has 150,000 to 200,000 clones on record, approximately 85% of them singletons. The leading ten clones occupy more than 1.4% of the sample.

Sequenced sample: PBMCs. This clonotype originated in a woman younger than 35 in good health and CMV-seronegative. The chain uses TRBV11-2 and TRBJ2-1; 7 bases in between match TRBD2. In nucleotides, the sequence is TGTGCCAGCATCCGAAGGTGGGAGGGCCCCTATGAGCAGTTCTTC. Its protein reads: CASIRRWEGPYEQFF.